The clone carrying this T cell receptor (beta chain) was observed many times. Its target is not known. Deletions cut 1 base from V and 9 bases from J, with 16 bases between. This CDR3 is 15 amino acids long. TCRdb redid the calling of the 5' RACE reads with MiXCR, one entry per CDR3 protein. The repertoire has about 160,000 distinct CDR3 sequences, 18% of them found once; the top ten carry about 7.6%. The data originate from a study of CD8 T cells in ankylosing spondylitis. General study results and limits: A CD8+ phenotype characterized the disease-linked clones, which were relatively rare in peripheral blood. Previous work reported some of these motif variants in the synovial fluid and blood of reactive arthritis.

Sequenced material: blood, either unsorted or a sorted T cell fraction (not recorded which). This TCR came from a male donor with ankylosing spondylitis or in good health (not recorded which). The chain joins TRBV12-3 or TRBV12-4 to TRBJ1-5, with D possibly matching TRBD1 (5 bases). The CDR3 sequence is CASSLVSGEKGPQHF. In DNA, the CDR3 is TGTGCCAGCAGTTTAGTATCGGGGGAGAAGGGGCCCCAGCATTTT.